The rows below give T cell receptor beta chains drawn from one sample of a study of early stage breast cancer tumors. The data were produced by immunoSEQ multiplex PCR, yet TCRdb's version contains in-frame clones alone and is incomplete. The sample shows some 32,000 clones, 60% to 80% of them seen only once. The sequencing sample was made of breast tumor tissue. The receptor source for this set is a person younger than 45 with breast cancer. Each CDR3 is given with its conserved first and last residue. Each record gives: V gene, D gene, clone size, J gene, CDR3 protein, CDR3 DNA. The D gene is left open where the match is weak. Only part of the rows carry a size: once, few, many, or a class if the clone is expanded.

TRBV7-2	-	-	TRBJ2-5	CASSLEIRETQYF	TGTGCCAGCAGCTTAGAGATTAGGGAGACCCAGTACTTC
TRBV7-2	-	-	TRBJ2-7	CASSLQDFYEQYF	TGTGCCAGCAGCTTACAGGACTTCTACGAGCAGTACTTC
TRBV5-1	-	-	TRBJ2-7	CASSLVGASPSEQYF	TGCGCCAGCAGCTTGGTGGGAGCTAGCCCATCCGAGCAGTACTTC
TRBV29-1	TRBD2	-	TRBJ2-7	CSVVLAGDGYEQYF	TGCAGCGTTGTACTGGCGGGAGACGGCTACGAGCAGTACTTC
TRBV15	-	-	TRBJ2-7	CATRGTLSYEQYF	TGTGCCACCCGGGGGACATTGAGCTACGAGCAGTACTTC
TRBV19	-	-	TRBJ2-2	CATRRVDAGELFF	TGTGCCACCCGGCGGGTGGATGCCGGGGAGCTGTTTTTT
TRBV29-1	-	-	TRBJ2-2	CSVGLVWSGELFF	TGCAGCGTGGGACTTGTTTGGAGCGGGGAGCTGTTTTTT
TRBV15	TRBD1	-	TRBJ2-2	CATSRETGKTGELFF	TGTGCCACCAGCAGAGAGACAGGGAAAACCGGGGAGCTGTTTTTT
TRBV5-8	TRBD1	few	TRBJ1-2	CASSQRDRNYGYTF	TGTGCCAGCAGCCAGAGGGACAGAAACTATGGCTACACCTTC
TRBV6-6	TRBD1	-	TRBJ1-2	CASAGGGGYTF	TGTGCCAGCGCAGGGGGAGGTGGCTACACCTTC
TRBV27	-	few	TRBJ1-5	CASRPQGYSNQPQHF	TGTGCCAGCAGACCTCAGGGATATAGCAATCAGCCCCAGCATTTT
TRBV6-5	-	-	TRBJ1-5	CASSGLGQPQHF	TGTGCCAGCAGCGGCCTTGGTCAGCCCCAGCATTTT
TRBV30	-	few	TRBJ1-5	CAYNRDPNQPQHF	TGTGCCTACAACCGGGACCCCAATCAGCCCCAGCATTTT
TRBV27	TRBD2	few	TRBJ2-2	CASSGLAGGPYTGELFF	TGTGCCAGCAGTGGGTTAGCGGGAGGGCCGTACACCGGGGAGCTGTTTTTT
TRBV11-3	-	-	TRBJ2-5	CASSLGQGLQETQYF	TGTGCCAGCAGCTTAGGTCAGGGGTTACAAGAGACCCAGTACTTC
TRBV6-1	TRBD1	-	TRBJ1-2	CASSGSAGGDDLYGYTF	TGTGCCAGCAGTGGGTCGGCAGGGGGCGATGACCTCTATGGCTACACCTTC
TRBV5-1	TRBD1	few	TRBJ1-5	CASSEWTGDNQPQHF	TGCGCCAGCAGCGAATGGACAGGGGATAATCAGCCCCAGCATTTT
TRBV4-1	-	-	TRBJ2-5	CASSPTWDTQETQYF	TGCGCCAGCAGCCCGACTTGGGACACTCAAGAGACCCAGTACTTC
TRBV28	TRBD2	-	TRBJ2-7	CASSLPSGSSYEQYF	TGTGCCAGCAGTTTACCTAGCGGGAGTTCCTACGAGCAGTACTTC
TRBV30	-	once	TRBJ2-3	CAWSATRFRGYEDTQYF	TGTGCCTGGAGTGCTACCAGGTTCAGAGGGTATGAAGATACGCAGTATTTT
TRBV12-5	TRBD1	-	TRBJ1-5	CASGLVGDSSNQPQHF	TGTGCTAGTGGTTTGGTAGGGGACAGTAGCAATCAGCCCCAGCATTTT
TRBV6-5	TRBD1	-	TRBJ1-2	CATAQGGGYTF	TGTGCCACCGCCCAGGGGGGAGGCTACACCTTC
TRBV2	-	-	TRBJ1-1	CASRWDDGSQAFF	TGTGCCAGCAGGTGGGATGACGGGAGCCAAGCTTTCTTT
TRBV6-5	TRBD1	-	TRBJ2-7	CASSGEGQAYEQYF	TGTGCCAGCAGCGGAGAGGGACAGGCCTACGAGCAGTACTTC
TRBV19	-	-	TRBJ2-7	CASRGLSSYEQYF	TGTGCCAGTAGGGGGTTGAGCTCCTACGAGCAGTACTTC
TRBV13	TRBD2	medium-sized	TRBJ2-3	CASSLGLGDYPTDTQYF	TGTGCCAGCAGCTTAGGCTTGGGGGACTATCCCACAGATACGCAGTATTTT
TRBV27	-	-	TRBJ2-5	CASRDLDHQETQYF	TGTGCCAGCAGGGATCTAGACCACCAAGAGACCCAGTACTTC
TRBV6-6	-	-	TRBJ2-5	CASRGHPMEETQYF	TGTGCCAGCAGAGGACACCCAATGGAAGAGACCCAGTACTTC
TRBV6-5	TRBD2	-	TRBJ2-7	CASSHSGRRSYEQYF	TGTGCCAGCAGCCACAGCGGGAGAAGGTCCTACGAGCAGTACTTC
TRBV5-1	TRBD2	-	TRBJ2-1	CASSFGLAGQVHNEQFF	TGCGCCAGCAGTTTCGGACTAGCGGGACAGGTACACAATGAGCAGTTCTTC
TRBV6-4	-	-	TRBJ2-1	CASSEISGSYNEQFF	TGTGCCAGCAGTGAAATATCTGGGTCCTACAATGAGCAGTTCTTC
TRBV5-1	-	few	TRBJ1-2	CASSLGGNYGYTF	TGCGCCAGCAGCTTGGGCGGGAACTATGGCTACACCTTC
TRBV5-1	-	-	TRBJ2-4	CASSPSSGKNIQYF	TGCGCCAGCAGCCCCTCCAGTGGCAAAAACATTCAGTACTTC
TRBV15	TRBD1	few	TRBJ1-1	CATSRGRQGVTEAFF	TGTGCCACCAGCAGAGGGAGACAGGGGGTCACTGAAGCTTTCTTT
TRBV11-2	TRBD1	-	TRBJ1-2	CASSPFRQGSYGYTF	TGTGCCAGCAGCCCATTCCGACAGGGTAGCTATGGCTACACCTTC
TRBV19	-	-	TRBJ2-1	CASSIGHYNEQFF	TGTGCCAGTAGTATAGGGCATTACAATGAGCAGTTCTTC
TRBV7-9	-	-	TRBJ2-7	CASSLPNGYEQYF	TGTGCCAGCAGCTTACCAAACGGTTACGAGCAGTACTTC
TRBV5-6	TRBD2	-	TRBJ2-3	CASSLGAGEVGSTDTQYF	TGTGCCAGCAGCTTGGGCGCGGGAGAAGTGGGGTCCACAGATACGCAGTATTTT
TRBV19	TRBD1	few	TRBJ2-7	CASSNRARGLEQYF	TGTGCCAGTAGTAATCGGGCCAGGGGGCTCGAGCAGTACTTC
TRBV9	-	once	TRBJ2-5	CASSVGQQETQYF	TGTGCCAGCAGCGTAGGACAGCAAGAGACCCAGTACTTC
TRBV29-1	TRBD2	few	TRBJ2-7	CSVGLAGAYEQYF	TGCAGCGTTGGACTAGCGGGAGCGTACGAGCAGTACTTC
TRBV12-5	TRBD1	-	TRBJ2-7	CASDFPRQGSSYEQYF	TGTGCTAGTGATTTCCCAAGACAGGGGTCGTCCTACGAGCAGTACTTC
TRBV11-3	-	-	TRBJ2-1	CASSFGGALADEQFF	TGTGCCAGCAGCTTCGGTGGGGCCCTCGCGGATGAGCAGTTCTTC
TRBV30	-	few	TRBJ1-3	CASSGPFSGNTIYF	TGTGCCTCGTCTGGTCCCTTCTCTGGAAACACCATATATTTT
TRBV7-8	-	once	TRBJ1-3	CASSLGGLQGRLSGNTIYF	TGTGCCAGCAGCTTAGGGGGCTTACAGGGAAGGCTCTCTGGAAACACCATATATTTT
TRBV30	-	-	TRBJ2-1	CAWSVGSTQWNEQFF	TGTGCCTGGAGTGTAGGGTCCACCCAATGGAATGAGCAGTTCTTC
TRBV5-6	-	-	TRBJ2-3	CASSLAGVRGTDTQYF	TGTGCCAGCAGCTTGGCCGGGGTCAGGGGCACAGATACGCAGTATTTT
TRBV2	-	-	TRBJ2-3	CASSAAGGSSSEDTQYF	TGTGCCAGCAGTGCCGCAGGAGGGAGTAGTAGTGAGGATACGCAGTATTTT
TRBV6-1	-	-	TRBJ1-1	CASTYFQGDTEAFF	TGTGCCAGCACCTATTTTCAGGGCGACACTGAAGCTTTCTTT
TRBV7-9	-	-	TRBJ1-1	CASSLEADTEAFF	TGTGCCAGCAGCCTCGAAGCCGACACTGAAGCTTTCTTT
TRBV4-2	TRBD2	-	TRBJ2-1	CASSPRSGSVDEQFF	TGTGCCAGCAGCCCTCGCAGCGGGAGTGTCGATGAGCAGTTCTTC
TRBV7-6	-	-	TRBJ2-2	CASSLAERTYTGELFF	TGTGCCAGCAGCCTTGCCGAGAGGACCTACACCGGGGAGCTGTTTTTT
TRBV21-1	-	few	TRBJ2-2	CASSTATVNGELFF	TGTGCCAGCAGCACCGCGACTGTTAACGGGGAGCTGTTTTTT
TRBV19	-	-	TRBJ1-1	CASIRVPNTEAFF	TGTGCCAGTATCCGAGTACCGAACACTGAAGCTTTCTTT
TRBV6-1	-	-	TRBJ1-1	CASSEAGLTEAFF	TGTGCCAGCAGTGAAGCGGGTCTAACTGAAGCTTTCTTT
TRBV30	-	-	TRBJ1-1	CAWSTKGRAFF	TGTGCCTGGAGTACTAAGGGGAGAGCTTTCTTT
TRBV11-3	-	once	TRBJ2-7	CASSRLTATYEQYF	TGTGCCAGCAGCCGATTGACAGCAACCTACGAGCAGTACTTC